Shown below are 32 T cell receptor beta chains from a single sample sequenced in a study of radiation and T cells in renal cell carcinoma (dated by TCRdb to the early 2020s). Library method: the immunoSEQ multiplex PCR assay. As stored in TCRdb, this immuneACCESS dataset retains in-frame rearrangements with V and J assigned. A fraction of the clones does not appear; measured against another copy, unresolved V genes explain less than half of the discrepancy, and the remainder lacks a known reason. This sample holds 150,000 to 200,000 clones; approximately 90% were observed only once. About 11% of the sample belongs to the ten largest clones. Read against the paper, the sample's time point label means: blood 4 weeks post-SBRT, at nephrectomy. The treatment or condition label on this specimen signifies: 15 Gy SBRT to primary tumor, nephrectomy 4 weeks later. The source was blood, collected from a patient whose treatment included radiotherapy and nephrectomy. The receptors derive from a woman aged 50 to 60 with renal cell carcinoma.

CDR3 bases: TGTGCCAGTAGCTTACAGGGGAACACCGGGGAGCTGTTTTTT. It translates to CASSLQGNTGELFF. The rearrangement joins TRBV19 to TRBJ2-2; weak D call: TRBD1 (6 bases). With 6 bases removed from V and 1 base from J, the gap between germline ends came to 9 bases. The germline gives CDR1 LNHDA, CDR2 SQIVND (reference sequence). The CDR3 sequence is 14 residues long.

This rearrangement joins TRBV18 to TRBJ1-2; 7 bases agree with TRBD1. The germline V gene encodes CDR1 KGHSH and CDR2 LQKENI. The CDR3 loop spans 17 amino acids. J lost 2 bases, V lost 2 bases, and 11 bases had no gene match. The chain's CDR3 is CASSPTQGSPLNYGYTF. The CDR3 DNA sequence: TGTGCCAGCTCACCAACACAGGGGAGTCCACTCAACTATGGCTACACCTTC.

This clone was observed a handful of times. Other nucleotide sequences from this sample produce the same CDR3. The chain carries TRBV7-9 and TRBJ1-2; no firm D call. Germline CDR1 SEHNR, CDR2 FQNEAQ (reference sequence). V lost 1 base and J lost 5, with 5 bases in between. This CDR3 has 12 residues. CDR3 amino acids: CASSLGGYGYTF. CDR3 coding DNA: TGTGCCAGCAGCTTAGGAGGGTATGGCTACACCTTC. The whole variable domain, remainder taken from reference TRBV7-9 and TRBJ1-2, is DTGVSQNPRHKITKRGQNVTFRCDPISEHNRLYWYRQTLGQGPEFLTYFQNEAQLEKSRLLSDRFSAERPKGSFSTLEIQRTEQGDSAMYLCASSLGGYGYTFGSGTRLTVV.

A single count supports this clone. The V gene is TRBV25-1, the J gene TRBJ1-1; maybe TRBD1 (5 bases). The CDR3 consists of 15 residues. In germline, CDR1 is MGHDK, CDR2 SYGVNS. The ends were cut back, 0 bases at V and 7 bases at J, with 15 bases in the middle. CDR3 sequence reads: CASSEYGGVPGEAFF. DNA for the CDR3: TGTGCCAGCAGTGAATATGGGGGTGTGCCAGGTGAAGCTTTCTTT.

V gene TRBV27 combines with J gene TRBJ1-5; TRBD1 agrees at 11 bases. Trimming cost V 5 bases and J 4 bases; bases outside gene matches: 4. Germline V CDR1 and CDR2: MNHEY, SMNVEV (reference sequence). The CDR3 extends over 15 amino acids. The CDR3 loop reads CASSAGTGGNQPQHF. As DNA, the CDR3 is TGTGCCAGCAGTGCCGGGACAGGGGGTAATCAGCCCCAGCATTTT.

V and J are TRBV18 and TRBJ1-2, with TRBD1 matching over 11 bases. The ends lost 6 bases at V and 8 bases at J; junction bases unmatched: 14. Germline CDR1 KGHSH, CDR2 LQKENI. The CDR3 extends over 16 amino acids. This CDR3 reads CASSRDRGSREKGYTF. CDR3 DNA sequence: TGTGCCAGCTCTCGGGACAGGGGGAGTCGTGAAAAAGGCTACACCTTC. Full variable domain (outside the CDR3, taken from reference TRBV18 and TRBJ1-2): NAGVMQNPRHLVRRRGQEARLRCSPMKGHSHVYWYRQLPEEGLKFMVYLQKENIIDESGMPKERFSAEFPKEGPSILRIQQVVRGDSAAYFCASSRDRGSREKGYTFGSGTRLTVV.

The chain uses TRBV27 and TRBJ1-6; D remains unclear. The CDR3 is 14 residues long. The germline V and J ends were trimmed by 2 bases and 11 bases, with 13 bases remaining between them. Germline V gives CDR1 MNHEY, CDR2 SMNVEV (reference sequence). The CDR3 coding sequence is TGTGCCAGCAGTTTAAGGGAGTTGGGGACACCCCTCCACTTT. Translation gives CASSLRELGTPLHF.

This chain links TRBV19 with TRBJ2-5, with D hard to call. With 4 bases removed from V and 3 bases from J, the gap between germline ends came to 15 bases. Germline-derived CDR1 and CDR2 are LNHDA and SQIVND (reference sequence). This CDR3 is built from 15 residues. CDR3 loop: CASSTFTEYEETQYF. CDR3 DNA: TGTGCCAGTAGTACCTTTACAGAATATGAAGAGACCCAGTACTTC.

This clone appeared a few times. The chain joins TRBV9 to TRBJ2-7; D is tentatively TRBD1 or TRBD2 (6 bases each). CDR3 length: 16 amino acids. Per the germline V gene, CDR1 is SGDLS and CDR2 is YYNGEE. V was pared by 3 bases and J by 0 bases, with 16 bases between. The CDR3: CASSAEGGLFSYEQYF. The CDR3, as DNA: TGTGCCAGCAGCGCGGAAGGGGGGCTATTCTCCTACGAGCAGTACTTC.

This chain links TRBV2 with TRBJ1-2; no clear D. V shed 1 base and J shed 4 bases, with 13 bases lying between them. Germline V gene sequence: CDR1 SNHLY, CDR2 FYNNEI. The CDR3 is 15 amino acids. The DNA of the CDR3 is TGTGCCAGCAGTGAAGGAGGGCCTCTTAGCTATGGCTACACCTTC. Amino acids: CASSEGGPLSYGYTF. The full variable domain, completed using reference TRBV2 and TRBJ1-2, is EPEVTQTPSHQVTQMGQEVILRCVPISNHLYFYWYRQILGQKVEFLVSFYNNEISEKSEIFDDQFSVERPDGSNFTLKIRSTKLEDSAMYFCASSEGGPLSYGYTFGSGTRLTVV.

This clone was found once. The rearrangement links TRBV18 to TRBJ2-7, with D tentatively TRBD1 or TRBD2 (6 bases each). Per germline, CDR1 KGHSH and CDR2 LQKENI. V was shortened by 2 bases and J by 7 bases, with 15 bases between the two germline ends. CDR3 length: 14 amino acids. CDR3 bases: TGTGCCAGCTCACCAAGGGAAGGGGGGAAGGAGCAGTACTTC. Translation gives CASSPREGGKEQYF.

This rearrangement joins TRBV4-2 to TRBJ2-2; 13 positions match TRBD2. The CDR3 covers 17 residues. Looked up from germline, CDR1 is LGHNA and CDR2 is YNFKEQ. V trimming: 5 bases; J trimming: 5 bases; junction bases outside the gene matches: 8. The chain's CDR3 is CASSMRLAGGQTGELFF. In DNA form, the CDR3 reads TGTGCCAGCAGCATGCGACTAGCGGGGGGACAGACCGGGGAGCTGTTTTTT.

The chain combines TRBV7-9 with TRBJ2-1; 10 bases agree with TRBD2. The CDR3 contains 15 residues. After removal of 5 bases from V and 9 bases from J, the junction contained 10 bases not matched to a gene. The germline V gene encodes CDR1 SEHNR and CDR2 FQNEAQ (reference sequence). The CDR3 here is CASSQQRGGLGEQFF. Here the CDR3 DNA reads TGTGCCAGCAGCCAACAGCGGGGGGGCCTCGGTGAGCAGTTCTTC.

The chain is built from TRBV5-8 and TRBJ2-1, with D perhaps matching TRBD1 or TRBD2 (5 bases each). V was pared by 5 bases and J by 2 bases, with 14 bases between. Germline V gene sequence: CDR1 SGHTS, CDR2 YDEGEE. The CDR3 runs to 15 residues. The CDR3 region is CASSLTGTPYNEQFF. CDR3 coding DNA: TGTGCCAGCAGTCTAACCGGGACCCCCTACAATGAGCAGTTCTTC. The full variable domain, its missing parts supplied by reference TRBV5-8 and TRBJ2-1, is EAGVTQSPTHLIKTRGQQATLRCSPISGHTSVYWYQQALGLGLQFLLWYDEGEERNRGNFPPRFSGRQFPNYSSELNVNALELEDSALYLCASSLTGTPYNEQFFGPGTRLTVL.

The chain links TRBV28 to TRBJ1-6; 9 nucleotides agree with TRBD1. The V gene's germline CDR1 is MDHEN and CDR2 SYDVKM. After removal of 0 bases from V and 8 bases from J, the junction contained 5 bases not matched to a gene. CDR3 size: 16 residues. The CDR3 is CASSLWGQGRDSPLHF. CDR3 in DNA: TGTGCCAGCAGTTTATGGGGACAGGGTAGGGATTCACCCCTCCACTTT. Variable domain in full (rest from reference TRBV28 and TRBJ1-6): DVKVTQSSRYLVKRTGEKVFLECVQDMDHENMFWYRQDPGLGLRLIYFSYDVKMKEKGDIPEGYSVSREKKERFSLILESASTNQTSMYLCASSLWGQGRDSPLHFGNGTRLTVT.

The chain is built from TRBV7-2 and TRBJ2-2, with 8 bases fitting TRBD1. The CDR3 has 15 amino acids. In germline, CDR1 is SGHTA, CDR2 FQGNSA. Trimming took 6 bases from V and 5 from J; bases not matched to a gene: 8. The CDR3 DNA reads as TGTGCCAGCAGTTCAGGGGGCGCTCGGACCGGGGAGCTGTTTTTT. Its translation: CASSSGGARTGELFF.

This chain connects TRBV18 to TRBJ2-5; no reliable D call. Germline V gene lookup returns CDR1 KGHSH and CDR2 LQKENI. Trimming cost V 11 bases and J 4 bases, with 14 bases left between them. The CDR3 length is 12 residues. The CDR3 DNA sequence: TGTGCCTCCTCACCAGTAAGAGAGACCCAGTACTTC. Translating gives CASSPVRETQYF.

The chain recombines TRBV4-2 with TRBJ2-2; D possibly corresponds to TRBD1 (6 bases). Germline values: CDR1 LGHNA, CDR2 YNFKEQ. The CDR3 is 16 residues long. Trimming cost V 1 base and J 2 bases, with 11 bases left between them. CDR3 sequence reads: CASSQATGKNTGELFF. Here the CDR3 DNA reads TGTGCCAGCAGCCAAGCAACAGGGAAAAACACCGGGGAGCTGTTTTTT.

This clone was recorded a few times. This sequence joins TRBV4-1 and TRBJ1-1; 7 bases fit TRBD1. CDR3 size: 14 residues. J was trimmed by 2 bases and V by 3 bases; bases with no gene match: 3. Germline V gene lookup returns CDR1 MGHRA and CDR2 YSYEKL. For the CDR3, the DNA is TGCGCCAGCAGCCACAGGGGGTCCAACACTGAAGCTTTCTTT. Its protein is CASSHRGSNTEAFF.

The chain couples TRBV25-1 to TRBJ1-4; D remains ambiguous. CDR1 and CDR2 from the germline V gene are MGHDK and SYGVNS. The CDR3 totals 13 residues. The V end lost 4 bases, the J end lost 7 bases, and 10 bases lay between the germline ends. The CDR3 reads CASSGRGVEKLFF. The CDR3 coding sequence is TGTGCCAGCAGTGGGCGTGGGGTTGAAAAACTGTTTTTT.

The genes are TRBV9 and TRBJ2-1; D is unclear. The length of the CDR3 is 14 residues. The V gene lost 0 bases and the J gene lost 5 bases, with 9 bases spanning the gap. Germline lookup yields CDR1 SGDLS and CDR2 YYNGEE. The CDR3 nucleotides read TGTGCCAGCAGCGTAGATTGGGGTGACAATGAGCAGTTCTTC. It yields the protein CASSVDWGDNEQFF.

The J gene is TRBJ2-5, the V gene TRBV5-1; no reliable D call. Trimming shortened V by 0 bases and J by 4 bases, and 7 bases separated the two germline ends. The V gene's germline CDR1 is SGHRS and CDR2 YFSETQ. The CDR3 covers 13 residues. The CDR3 DNA reads TGCGCCAGCAGCTTGGCCCCTGGAGAGACCCAGTACTTC. This sequence encodes CASSLAPGETQYF.

V is TRBV7-9 and J is TRBJ2-3, with TRBD1 as a possible D gene (6 bases). Trimming cost V 1 base and J 4 bases, with 12 bases left between them. Germline V gene data show CDR1 as SEHNR and CDR2 as FQNEAQ (reference sequence). This CDR3 has 15 residues. For the CDR3, the DNA is TGTGCCAGCAGCTTAGTACAGGGTTCTGCAGATACGCAGTATTTT. Amino acid sequence: CASSLVQGSADTQYF.

The DNA for the CDR3 is TGTGCCAGTGAAGCACAGGGAGGTCAGCCCCAGCATTTT. It translates to CASEAQGGQPQHF. The genes are TRBV6-1 and TRBJ1-5, with D tentatively TRBD1 (6 bases). Germline V CDR1 and CDR2: MNHNS, SASEGT. The CDR3 spans 13 residues. V lost 9 bases, J lost 6 bases, and 15 bases lay in between.

This clone was seen only once. The gene calls are TRBV9 and TRBJ1-3, with TRBD1 matching over 9 bases. The CDR3 sequence is 18 residues long. V lost 4 bases and J lost 1; bases outside the gene matches: 12. Per germline, CDR1 SGDLS and CDR2 YYNGEE. Here the CDR3 reads CASSTRGGTGSSGNTIYF. The CDR3 DNA sequence: TGTGCCAGCAGCACCCGGGGGGGGACAGGGTCTTCTGGAAACACCATATATTTT.

J is TRBJ2-7 and V is TRBV6-5, with TRBD1 matching over 8 bases. This CDR3 comprises 16 residues. Germline V gene lookup returns CDR1 MNHEY and CDR2 SVGAGI. J lost 2 bases, V lost 2 bases, and 8 bases had no gene match. The CDR3 spells CASSYGPTGEAYEQYF. CDR3 nucleotide sequence: TGTGCCAGCAGTTACGGACCGACAGGGGAGGCCTACGAGCAGTACTTC.

The chain couples TRBV5-1 to TRBJ2-7; 8 bases are shared with TRBD1. CDR1 and CDR2 (germline): SGHRS, YFSETQ. The trim removed 3 bases at V and 0 bases at J, leaving 5 bases unmatched. The CDR3 length is 15 residues. The CDR3 DNA reads TGCGCCAGCAGCTGGGGGACAGGAATCTCCTACGAGCAGTACTTC. Translation: CASSWGTGISYEQYF. The full variable domain, rest sourced from reference TRBV5-1 and TRBJ2-7, is KAGVTQTPRYLIKTRGQQVTLSCSPISGHRSVSWYQQTPGQGLQFLFEYFSETQRNKGNFPGRFSGRQFSNSRSEMNVSTLELGDSALYLCASSWGTGISYEQYFGPGTRLTVT.

This clone was found once. The V call is TRBV13, the J call TRBJ1-5; unclear D gene. V shed 2 bases and J shed 5 bases, with 7 bases lying between them. CDR1 and CDR2 (germline): PRHDT, FYEKMQ (reference sequence). The CDR3 has 13 residues. The CDR3 DNA reads TGTGCCAGCAGCTTAACTGGGGATCAGCCCCAGCATTTT. Translating gives CASSLTGDQPQHF.

The chain has TRBV7-2 and TRBJ2-1; weak D call: TRBD2 (6 bases). Trimming cost V 5 bases and J 9 bases, with 14 bases left between them. In germline, CDR1 is SGHTA, CDR2 FQGNSA. The CDR3 runs 13 residues. The chain's CDR3 is CASSPALGGEQFF. The CDR3 DNA reads TGTGCCAGCAGCCCCGCCTTGGGAGGTGAGCAGTTCTTC.

The CDR3 DNA follows: TGTGCCAGCAGTGATGGCAGGGAAGCTAACTATGGCTACACCTTC. Its protein is CASSDGREANYGYTF. This chain connects TRBV2 to TRBJ1-2; the D gene is possibly TRBD1 (5 bases). The CDR3 loop spans 15 amino acids. The germline V and J ends were trimmed by 3 bases and 0 bases, with 11 bases remaining between them. Germline values: CDR1 SNHLY, CDR2 FYNNEI.

DNA of the CDR3: TGCAGCGTTGATGTGGGCGGGGAAGAGACCCAGTACTTC. Its translation is CSVDVGGEETQYF. The genes are TRBV29-1 and TRBJ2-5; D is possibly TRBD2 (6 bases). Trimming took 3 bases from V and 3 from J, leaving 11 bases between them. CDR3 length equals 13 residues. Germline lookup yields CDR1 SQVTM and CDR2 ANQGSEA.

The chain combines TRBV7-2 with TRBJ1-4, with D possibly matching TRBD1 (5 bases). The length of the CDR3 is 15 residues. Trimming removed 2 bases at V and 3 bases at J, with 10 bases between. Germline V gene lookup returns CDR1 SGHTA and CDR2 FQGNSA. This chain's CDR3 is CASSLIGAPNEKLFF. The CDR3 DNA is TGTGCCAGCAGCTTAATTGGGGCGCCTAATGAAAAACTGTTTTTT.